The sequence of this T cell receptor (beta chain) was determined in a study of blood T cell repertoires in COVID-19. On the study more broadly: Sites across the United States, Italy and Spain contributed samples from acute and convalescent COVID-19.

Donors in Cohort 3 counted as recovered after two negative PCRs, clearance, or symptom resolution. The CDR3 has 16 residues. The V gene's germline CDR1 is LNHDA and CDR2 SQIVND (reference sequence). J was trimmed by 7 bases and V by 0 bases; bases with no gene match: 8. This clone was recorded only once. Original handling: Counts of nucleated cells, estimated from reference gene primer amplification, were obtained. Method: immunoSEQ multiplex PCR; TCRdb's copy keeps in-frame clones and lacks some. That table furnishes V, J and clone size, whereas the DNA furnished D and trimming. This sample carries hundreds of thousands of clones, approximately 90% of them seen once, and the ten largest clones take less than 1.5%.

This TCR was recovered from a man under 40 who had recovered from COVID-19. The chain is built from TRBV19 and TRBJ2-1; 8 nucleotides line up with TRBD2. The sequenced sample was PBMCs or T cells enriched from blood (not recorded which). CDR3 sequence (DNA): TGTGCCAGTAGTATAGATTTCGGGGGGGGTTGGAATGAGCAGTTCTTC. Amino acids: CASSIDFGGGWNEQFF.